These T cell receptor beta chains were read from a single sample in a study of blood T cell repertoires in COVID-19. Here immunoSEQ multiplex PCR was the method, and the copy in TCRdb shows in-frame clones only, minus some. The sample includes around 110,000 clones, roughly 80% of them seen just once. Sample: peripheral blood. The receptors were sampled from a man aged 30-40 years with acute or convalescent COVID-19. CDR3s leave out the opening cysteine and the closing phenylalanine or tryptophan. Fields, in order: D gene, V gene, J gene, CDR3 protein. D genes are given only for firm matches.

-	TRBV9	TRBJ1-6	ASSVGGTGNSPLH
TRBD2	TRBV7-9	TRBJ2-1	ASSFSGRTSVRGNEQF
TRBD1	TRBV9	TRBJ1-4	ASSVGGGTTNEKLF
-	TRBV5-4	TRBJ2-1	ASSLPAINEQF
-	TRBV25-1	TRBJ1-2	ASSELLPDRPLGYGYT
TRBD1	TRBV7-2	TRBJ2-7	ASSPGGYEQY
-	TRBV6-5	TRBJ1-2	ASSSDSLERIYGYT
-	TRBV4-2	TRBJ2-3	ASSQNLQGGSTDTQY
-	TRBV2	TRBJ2-2	ASSGRITGELF
TRBD2	TRBV4-1	TRBJ2-4	ASSPTGLAEHEAKNIQY
-	TRBV6-5	TRBJ1-2	ASSLTGIGYGYT
TRBD2	TRBV2	TRBJ2-3	ASSRAGTRGGGTQY
-	TRBV6-5	TRBJ2-7	ASSYNGPAPYEQY
-	TRBV4-1	TRBJ2-1	ASSQVRGGDPNNEQF
TRBD2	TRBV2	TRBJ2-3	ASSLAGGNTDTQY
-	TRBV7-2	TRBJ1-5	ASSLNTPGSHQPQH
TRBD1	TRBV4-1	TRBJ1-2	ASSQDPGQIYGYT
-	TRBV7-7	TRBJ2-5	ASSLYGQETQY